The source of this T cell receptor beta chain is a study of blood T cells in healthy people across ages. Study-wide results and caveats: Any changes in expanded clonotypes were possibly confounded, as donor CMV status remained unknown.

For the second PCR, which ran for about 7 to 11 cycles, a sample-barcoded 5' primer and a J-beta primer mix were used. MiXCR was run by TCRdb on the 5' RACE reads, yielding one entry per CDR3 protein. Of 550,000 to 800,000 distinct CDR3 sequences listed, around a fifth are singletons. There are a few counts of this clonotype. The antigen is not known. The TCR originated in a man in his 70s in good health. Sequenced material: blood.

The CDR3 is CASSASGGAEAFF. Written as DNA, the CDR3 is TGTGCCAGCAGTGCCTCGGGGGGGGCGGAAGCTTTCTTT. The chain couples TRBV12-3 or TRBV12-4 to TRBJ1-1, with a tentative D call TRBD1 (6 bases). This CDR3 region has 13 residues. Trimming left V 5 bases short and J 8 bases short, with 15 bases between.